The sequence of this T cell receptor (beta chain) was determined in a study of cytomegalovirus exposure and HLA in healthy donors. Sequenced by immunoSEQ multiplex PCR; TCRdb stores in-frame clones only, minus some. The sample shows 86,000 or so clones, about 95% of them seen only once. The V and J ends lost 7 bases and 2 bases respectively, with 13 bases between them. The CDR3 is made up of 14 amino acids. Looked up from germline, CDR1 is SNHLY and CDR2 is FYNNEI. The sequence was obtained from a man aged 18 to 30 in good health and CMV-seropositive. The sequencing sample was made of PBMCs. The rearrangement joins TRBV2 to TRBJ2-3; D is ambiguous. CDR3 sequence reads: CASIARLYTDTQYF. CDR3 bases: TGTGCCAGCATCGCACGGTTATACACAGATACGCAGTATTTT.